These T cell receptor beta chains were read from a single sample in a study of memory CD4+ T cells and cytomegalovirus serostatus. The assay was immunoSEQ multiplex PCR, and TCRdb's table has in-frame clones only and misses some. The repertoire includes around 40,000 clones, roughly 83% of them detected once, and approximately 0.77% sits in the top ten. What was sequenced was memory CD4+ T cells from blood. The receptors originated from an adult in good health and CMV-seronegative. Each CDR3 is given with its conserved first and last residue.

v_gene	len	CDR3aa
TRBV5-1	17	CASSRSPTGDDTGELFF
TRBV4-2	16	CASSQVVPRGDIEQYF
TRBV12-2	19	CASRLDGGLAGVPTGELFF
TRBV25-1	15	CASTLRTGGSDTQYF
TRBV6-5	16	CASSFLRRERAYGYTF
TRBV7-3	13	CASSLGGLGGAFF
TRBV30	13	CAWNRGRGTEAFF
TRBV5-1	16	CASSSGGTGGQNIQYF
TRBV5-6	16	CASSPGTGASNYGYTF
TRBV5-1	12	CASSGPGYEQYF
TRBV6-4	15	CASRTDRGRLYEQYF
TRBV6-4	14	CASTPGFPPYEQYF
TRBV4-3	15	CASSQKHSPGYEQFF
TRBV15	15	CATSGKQGGRTEAFF
TRBV30	13	CAWGRDANEKLFF
TRBV19	14	CASSARGRTYGYTF
TRBV2	17	CASRGGQGRSGANVLTF
TRBV7-2	14	CASSRGQAGTEAFF
TRBV25-1	12	CASSEYGSPLHF
TRBV15	15	CATSRDEGAVEKLFF
TRBV7-8	16	CASSKEGQTTSETQYF
TRBV7-3	13	CASGAGSTGELFF
TRBV7-7	13	CASSLQLEETQYF
TRBV27	17	CASSLWGISGPNEKLFF
TRBV9	14	CASRPGPGGDTQYF
TRBV9	15	CASSFTGEAGTEAFF
TRBV19	15	CASSIQPMGAYEQYF
TRBV15	14	CATSRDIGSEKLFF
TRBV30	12	CAWTAGNYGYTF
TRBV19	14	CASIDGGAGNTIYF
TRBV5-8	15	CASKRGQGKDTEAFF
TRBV6-5	15	CASSKLRGREQPQHF
TRBV6-5	14	CASSDDSGANVLTF
TRBV4-2	13	CASSPDRLEKLFF